A single sample gave rise to the 15 T cell receptor beta chains below, sequenced in a study of T cells in Graves' hyperthyroidism and ophthalmopathy. Using RNA transcripts as the source, TCR beta CDR3 regions were amplified. First-round RT-PCR targeting the TCR CDR3 was performed with the HTBI primer set. TCRdb re-derived calls from the multiplex PCR reads in MiXCR, one entry per CDR3 protein. Of 400,000 to 500,000 distinct CDR3 sequences listed, 14% are singletons. Sequencing used blood. Receptors were obtained from a woman younger than 35 with Graves' hyperthyroidism.

The chain carries TRBV7-8 and TRBJ1-5; D gene ambiguous. The V and J ends lost 5 bases and 5 bases respectively, with 22 bases between them. This CDR3 comprises 17 residues. Germline loops: CDR1 SGHVS, CDR2 FQNEAQ. CDR3 DNA sequence: TGTGCCAGCAGCCGACCCCCTTGGGCCCAAAGGGATCAGCCCCAGCATTTT. Protein sequence: CASSRPPWAQRDQPQHF.

Many counts were recorded for this clonotype. In DNA form, the CDR3 reads TGTGCCAGCCTCTTCGGCGAAAAACTGTTTTTT. Amino acids: CASLFGEKLFF. The V gene is TRBV6-5, the J gene TRBJ1-4; unclear D gene. Per the germline V gene, CDR1 is MNHEY and CDR2 is SVGAGI. The CDR3 is 11 amino acids. With 8 bases removed from V and 8 bases from J, the gap between germline ends came to 9 bases.

This clonotype appeared a few times. CDR3 amino acids: CASSLAGEGNTIYF. In nucleotides, the CDR3 is TGTGCCAGCAGCTTAGCAGGGGAAGGAAACACCATATATTTT. V gene TRBV7-9 combines with J gene TRBJ1-3; the D gene is possibly TRBD1 (5 bases). Deletions cut 0 bases from V and 4 bases from J, with 7 bases between. Germline CDR1 and CDR2: SEHNR and FQNEAQ (reference sequence). The CDR3 is 14 amino acids.

This clonotype was seen only a few times. The J gene is TRBJ1-2, the V gene TRBV13; 8 bases line up with TRBD1. Per germline, CDR1 PRHDT and CDR2 FYEKMQ (reference sequence). The CDR3 consists of 13 residues. V dropped 4 bases and J dropped 8; count of bases not matched to a gene: 6. CDR3 sequence: CASSSQGARGYTF. In DNA form, the CDR3 reads TGTGCCAGCAGCTCCCAGGGGGCGCGGGGCTACACCTTC.

This chain uses TRBV20-1 with TRBJ2-7; 7 bases are a match to TRBD2. CDR1 and CDR2 from the germline V gene are DFQATT and SNEGSKA (reference sequence). With V trimmed by 0 bases and J by 1 base, 15 bases remained unmatched. The CDR3 is 18 amino acids. The CDR3 nucleotides are TGCAGTGCTAGAGAATCGGGAGCCGCTAGCGGCAGGTCCTACGAGCAGTACTTC. This sequence encodes CSARESGAASGRSYEQYF.

This clonotype was counted at least ten times. V is TRBV19 and J is TRBJ2-3; D is uncertain. The CDR3 consists of 14 residues. From germline, CDR1 is LNHDA and CDR2 SQIVND (reference sequence). Trimming shortened V by 0 bases and J by 2 bases, and 6 bases separated the two germline ends. The CDR3 is CASSIDRITDTQYF. The CDR3 coding sequence is TGTGCCAGTAGTATAGACAGGATCACAGATACGCAGTATTTT.

This clonotype was found a few times. V gene TRBV9 combines with J gene TRBJ2-5; 10 bases agree with TRBD1. CDR3 length equals 15 residues. The J segment lost 11 bases and the V segment lost 4 bases, leaving 14 bases of the junction unmatched. Germline CDR1 reads SGDLS; CDR2 reads YYNGEE. DNA of the CDR3: TGTGCCAGCAGCCCTAACCCCGGGACAGGGGAATTACAGTACTTC. Its translation is CASSPNPGTGELQYF. Variable domain in full (rest from reference TRBV9 and TRBJ2-5): DSGVTQTPKHLITATGQRVTLRCSPRSGDLSVYWYQQSLDQGLQFLIQYYNGEERAKGNILERFSAQQFPDLHSELNLSSLELGDSALYFCASSPNPGTGELQYFGPGTRLLVL.

This clonotype was counted at least ten times. This rearrangement joins TRBV6-1 to TRBJ1-1; tentative D call: TRBD1 (6 bases). Looked up from germline, CDR1 is MNHNS and CDR2 is SASEGT. The CDR3 consists of 14 residues. V lost 0 bases and J 4 bases, leaving 9 bases between the germline ends. CDR3 in amino acids: CASSEAGGSTEAFF. The CDR3 DNA is TGTGCCAGCAGTGAAGCAGGGGGGAGCACTGAAGCTTTCTTT.

This clonotype was detected only a few times. The V call is TRBV20-1, the J call TRBJ1-1, with a possible D match to TRBD1 (5 bases). Per germline, CDR1 DFQATT and CDR2 SNEGSKA (reference sequence). Trimming took 7 bases from V and 6 from J, leaving 15 bases between them. CDR3 length equals 12 residues. Written as DNA, the CDR3 is TGCAGTGGAAGGGGTGATGGCGCTGAAGCTTTCTTT. Amino acids: CSGRGDGAEAFF.

This clonotype was seen at least ten times. The chain is built from TRBV10-3 and TRBJ1-4, with D possibly being TRBD1 (5 bases). Trimming removed 8 bases at V and 3 bases at J, with 10 bases between. The CDR3 loop spans 13 amino acids. CDR1 is ENHRY and CDR2 is SYGVKD in the germline V gene. The CDR3 sequence: CAILAGPNEKLFF. Here the CDR3 DNA reads TGTGCCATCCTAGCAGGGCCTAATGAAAAACTGTTTTTT.

The chain links TRBV5-1 to TRBJ2-1, with 7 bases matching TRBD1. Germline loops: CDR1 SGHRS, CDR2 YFSETQ. This CDR3 is 15 amino acids long. Trimming took 9 bases from V and 10 from J; bases not matched to a gene: 19. The DNA for the CDR3 is TGCGCCACCAGGGGACCCACAGGGGACGGCGACGAGCAGTTCTTC. Its protein is CATRGPTGDGDEQFF.

This clonotype turned up a few times. V is TRBV19 and J is TRBJ1-2; unclear D gene. CDR3 size: 13 residues. Trimming took off 7 bases at V and 3 bases at J, with 12 bases between the two ends. The germline gives CDR1 LNHDA, CDR2 SQIVND (reference sequence). CDR3 region: CASTLSWDYGYTF. The CDR3 DNA is TGTGCCAGTACCCTCTCCTGGGACTATGGCTACACCTTC.

This clonotype was counted a few times. The chain uses TRBV4-2 and TRBJ2-5; 7 bases agree with TRBD2. Trimming cost V 4 bases and J 2 bases; bases outside gene matches: 10. Germline CDR1 reads LGHNA; CDR2 reads YNFKEQ. The CDR3 contains 16 residues. The CDR3 DNA sequence: TGTGCCAGCAGCCGCGGGGCTAGCGGCCGGCAAGAGACCCAGTACTTC. This codes for CASSRGASGRQETQYF.

This clonotype was found many times. The chain employs TRBV19 and TRBJ1-1; no firm D call. The CDR3 is 13 amino acids. The ends were cut back, 5 bases at V and 3 bases at J, with 10 bases in the middle. CDR1 LNHDA and CDR2 SQIVND come from the germline V gene (reference sequence). CDR3 residues: CASSQMRDTEAFF. CDR3 coding DNA: TGTGCCAGTAGTCAAATGCGCGACACTGAAGCTTTCTTT.

This clonotype appeared a few times. The rearrangement joins TRBV7-2 to TRBJ1-5; D is possibly TRBD1 (5 bases). Per the germline V gene, CDR1 is SGHTA and CDR2 is FQGNSA. The CDR3 spans 15 residues. The ends were cut back, 4 bases at V and 6 bases at J, with 16 bases in the middle. CDR3 protein: CASSSQDTFGQPQHF. CDR3 in DNA: TGTGCCAGCAGCTCACAGGACACATTCGGTCAGCCCCAGCATTTT.